A single sample is the source of the 20 T cell receptor beta chains below, sequenced in a study of blood T cell repertoires in COVID-19. Generated by immunoSEQ multiplex PCR, the TCRdb table keeps only in-frame clones and is missing some. Of 35,000 to 50,000 clones detected, around 80% appear once; the ten largest clones hold approximately 6.1%. The source material was peripheral blood. Receptors originate from a woman older than 75 with acute or convalescent COVID-19.

Judged by abundance, this clone is medium-sized. This chain connects TRBV6-1 to TRBJ2-3; D gene unclear. The germline CDR1 and CDR2 sequences are MNHNS and SASEGT. Trimming shortened V by 3 bases and J by 0 bases, and 4 bases separated the two germline ends. The CDR3 is 13 amino acids. The CDR3 nucleotides are TGTGCCAGCAGTGACCAGAGCACAGATACGCAGTATTTT. Protein: CASSDQSTDTQYF.

CDR3 in DNA: TGTGCCAGCTCACCGAGGGGGTCGTCGAGCTCTGGAAACACCATATATTTT. This gives the protein CASSPRGSSSSGNTIYF. This rearrangement joins TRBV18 to TRBJ1-3; D might be TRBD1 (6 bases). CDR1 and CDR2 from the germline V gene are KGHSH and LQKENI. Trimming removed 3 bases from V and 0 bases from J, with 15 bases in between. The CDR3 extends over 17 amino acids.

This clone was found once. V and J are TRBV21-1 and TRBJ1-5; TRBD1, the table's D call, was not compared with the DNA. TRBV21-1 is noted as a pseudogene. The CDR3 totals 18 residues. The CDR3 spells CASSPRDREVYSNQPQHF. DNA for the CDR3: TGTGCCAGCAGCCCCCGGGACAGGGAAGTTTATAGCAATCAGCCCCAGCATTTT.

This chain uses TRBV6-5 with TRBJ1-2; 7 nucleotides match TRBD1. V trimming: 4 bases; J trimming: 3 bases; junction bases outside the gene matches: 8. Germline lookup yields CDR1 MNHEY and CDR2 SVGAGI. CDR3 size: 15 residues. CDR3 DNA sequence: TGTGCCAGCAGTTCCCCAACAGGGGAGGACTATGGCTACACCTTC. It translates to CASSSPTGEDYGYTF.

With respect to this clone: The sample contains more than one DNA sequence encoding this CDR3. This rearrangement joins TRBV5-1 to TRBJ2-7; 7 bases align to TRBD1. The germline V gene has CDR1 SGHRS and CDR2 YFSETQ. This CDR3 region has 15 residues. J gave up 2 bases and V 0 bases, and 5 bases lay outside the gene matches. CDR3 coding DNA: TGCGCCAGCAGCTTGGACGGGACAGCTACCTACGAGCAGTACTTC. Translating gives CASSLDGTATYEQYF.

J is TRBJ2-5 and V is TRBV29-1; maybe TRBD1 (6 bases). The CDR3 consists of 12 residues. In germline, CDR1 is SQVTM, CDR2 ANQGSEA. The V and J ends lost 5 bases and 3 bases respectively, with 10 bases between them. The CDR3 DNA sequence: TGCAGCGTTTGGACAGTCAAAGAGACCCAGTACTTC. It translates to CSVWTVKETQYF. Based on the CDR3 plus reference TRBV29-1 and TRBJ2-5, the full variable domain is SAVISQKPSRDICQRGTSLTIQCQVDSQVTMMFWYRQQPGQSLTLIATANQGSEATYESGFVIDKFPISRPNLTFSTLTVSNMSPEDSSIYLCSVWTVKETQYFGPGTRLLVL.

The chain employs TRBV6-5 and TRBJ2-3; D is ambiguous. Per the germline V gene, CDR1 is MNHEY and CDR2 is SVGAGI. This CDR3 comprises 15 residues. V dropped 3 bases and J dropped 1 base, with 11 bases sitting between them. CDR3 DNA: TGTGCCAGCAGTTATTCCCGGTCTGGCACAGATACGCAGTATTTT. This translates into CASSYSRSGTDTQYF.

This rearrangement joins TRBV13 to TRBJ2-7, with a possible D match to TRBD1 (6 bases). From germline, CDR1 is PRHDT and CDR2 FYEKMQ (reference sequence). Trimming took 2 bases from V and 4 from J, leaving 12 bases between them. CDR3 length: 14 amino acids. CDR3 in DNA: TGTGCCAGCAGCTTACGAGGACAGATATACGAGCAGTACTTC. This translates into CASSLRGQIYEQYF.

The rearrangement joins TRBV16 to TRBJ1-2; a weak D match, TRBD1 (6 bases). The CDR3 sequence is 14 residues long. The germline V gene encodes CDR1 KGHSY and CDR2 FQNENV. Between the trimmed V and J ends, which lost 4 bases and 4 bases, there was a span of 13 bases. The CDR3 DNA reads TGTGCCAGCAGCCCCGAGACAGGCCGCTATGGCTACACCTTC. Encoded protein: CASSPETGRYGYTF.

The J gene is TRBJ2-3, the V gene TRBV15; 13 nucleotides align to TRBD2. The CDR3 length is 15 residues. Germline V lookup: CDR1 LNHNV, CDR2 YYDKDF (reference sequence). Trimming took 5 bases from V and 6 from J; bases not matched to a gene: 5. For the CDR3, the DNA is TGTGCCACCAGCCTGGGACTAGCGGGGACTGATACGCAGTATTTT. Protein product: CATSLGLAGTDTQYF.

This clone was observed a handful of times. V and J are TRBV12-1 and TRBJ1-6; whether TRBD1, the table's D call, matches the DNA was not checked. TRBV12-1 is noted as a pseudogene. This CDR3 comprises 17 residues. This chain's CDR3 is CASSPRGTGGNNSPLHF. CDR3 sequence (DNA): TGTGCCAGCAGCCCACGAGGGACAGGGGGGAATAATTCACCCCTCCACTTT.

The chain recombines TRBV12-3 or TRBV12-4 with TRBJ1-2; D ambiguous. V lost 5 bases and J lost 9, with 10 bases in between. The CDR3 contains 11 residues. The DNA of the CDR3 is TGTGCCAGCAGTCAGACTTCTCGCTACACCTTC. Translating it yields CASSQTSRYTF.

This chain uses TRBV19 with TRBJ2-1; D is perhaps TRBD2 (5 bases). The CDR3 runs 14 residues. V gave up 4 bases and J gave up 0 bases, with 7 bases separating them. Germline loops: CDR1 LNHDA, CDR2 SQIVND (reference sequence). CDR3 DNA: TGTGCCAGTAGTACCGGGGTCTCCTACAATGAGCAGTTCTTC. Protein sequence: CASSTGVSYNEQFF.

The rearrangement uses TRBV4-2 and TRBJ1-3, with 7 bases identical to TRBD1. V was clipped by 0 bases and J by 4 bases; unmatched bases: 3. Germline lookup yields CDR1 LGHNA and CDR2 YNFKEQ. The CDR3 length is 15 residues. The CDR3 region is CASSQDLTGGNTIYF. The CDR3, as DNA: TGTGCCAGCAGCCAAGATCTGACAGGGGGAAACACCATATATTTT.

The V and J genes are TRBV6-5 and TRBJ2-1; D gene unclear. Germline V CDR1 and CDR2: MNHEY, SVGAGI. This CDR3 spans 13 amino acids. Trimming shortened V by 10 bases and J by 2 bases, and 12 bases separated the two germline ends. The CDR3 is CATRTVTYNEQFF. DNA of the CDR3: TGTGCCACCCGTACAGTCACCTACAATGAGCAGTTCTTC.

The J gene is TRBJ1-5, the V gene TRBV6-2 or TRBV6-3, with 9 bases matching TRBD1. Per the germline V gene, CDR1 is MNHEY and CDR2 is SVGEGT. This CDR3 is built from 18 residues. V lost 3 bases to trimming and J lost 7 bases; unmatched junction nucleotides: 16. As DNA, the CDR3 is TGTGCCAGCAGTTATAAGCAGACTACAGGGGGCTGGGGACAGCCCCAGCATTTT. The encoded protein is CASSYKQTTGGWGQPQHF.

Sample share makes this clone large. CDR3 protein: CASSDTGGNYGYTF. CDR3 DNA sequence: TGTGCCAGCAGTGATACAGGGGGCAACTATGGCTACACCTTC. J is TRBJ1-2 and V is TRBV6-1, with TRBD1 identical over 9 bases. J gave up 2 bases and V 3 bases, and 1 base lay outside the gene matches. The CDR3 loop spans 14 amino acids. The V gene's germline CDR1 is MNHNS and CDR2 SASEGT.

The chain joins TRBV5-1 to TRBJ1-1, with 9 positions matching TRBD1. This CDR3 is 14 amino acids long. Germline CDR1 reads SGHRS; CDR2 reads YFSETQ. V lost 5 bases to trimming and J lost 4 bases; unmatched junction nucleotides: 6. The CDR3 here is CASSKTGGSTEAFF. The CDR3 nucleotides read TGCGCCAGCAGTAAGACAGGGGGGAGCACTGAAGCTTTCTTT.

The V call is TRBV6-6, the J call TRBJ2-3; D perhaps matches TRBD1 (6 bases). This CDR3 region has 15 residues. Germline assignment: CDR1 MNHNY and CDR2 SVGAGI (reference sequence). Trimming pared 10 bases from V and 4 bases from J, leaving 21 bases between. The DNA of the CDR3 is TGTGCCATTTCTCGAGGACAGACACCGTCAGATACGCAGTATTTT. Protein product: CAISRGQTPSDTQYF.

The genes are TRBV12-3 or TRBV12-4 and TRBJ2-3, with no clear D. The V end lost 6 bases, the J end lost 1 base, and 8 bases lay between the germline ends. The CDR3 is 13 residues long. CDR3 bases: TGTGCCAGCAGAATTAGTGGCACAGATACGCAGTATTTT. This gives the protein CASRISGTDTQYF.